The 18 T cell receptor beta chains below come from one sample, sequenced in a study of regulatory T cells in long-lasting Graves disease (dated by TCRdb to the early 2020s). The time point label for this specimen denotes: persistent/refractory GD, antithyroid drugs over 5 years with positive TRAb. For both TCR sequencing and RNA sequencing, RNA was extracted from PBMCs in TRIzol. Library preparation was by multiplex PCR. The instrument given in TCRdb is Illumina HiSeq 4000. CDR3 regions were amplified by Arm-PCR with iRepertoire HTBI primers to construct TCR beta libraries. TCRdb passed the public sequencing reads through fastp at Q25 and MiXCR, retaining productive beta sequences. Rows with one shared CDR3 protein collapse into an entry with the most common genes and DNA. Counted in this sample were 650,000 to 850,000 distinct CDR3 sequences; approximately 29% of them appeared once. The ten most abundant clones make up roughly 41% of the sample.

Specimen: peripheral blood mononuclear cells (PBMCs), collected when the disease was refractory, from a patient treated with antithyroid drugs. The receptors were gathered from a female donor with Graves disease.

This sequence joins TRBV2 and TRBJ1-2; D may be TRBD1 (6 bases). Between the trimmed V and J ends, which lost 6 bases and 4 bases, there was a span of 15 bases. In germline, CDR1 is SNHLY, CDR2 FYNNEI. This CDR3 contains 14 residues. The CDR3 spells CASSFDRFSYGYTF. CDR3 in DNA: TGTGCCAGCAGCTTCGACAGGTTTTCCTATGGCTACACCTTC.

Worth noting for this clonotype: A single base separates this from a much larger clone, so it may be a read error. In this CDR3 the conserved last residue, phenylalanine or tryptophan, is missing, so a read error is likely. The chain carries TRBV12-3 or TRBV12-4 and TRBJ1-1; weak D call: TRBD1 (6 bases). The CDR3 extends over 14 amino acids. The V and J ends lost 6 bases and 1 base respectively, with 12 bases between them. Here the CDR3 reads CASRGGLRNTEAFL. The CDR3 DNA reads TGTGCCAGCAGGGGGGGGCTTCGGAACACTGAAGCTTTCCTT.

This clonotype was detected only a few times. CDR3 coding DNA: TGTGCCAGCAGCTTAGGGATTAGCGGGAACACCGGGGAGCTGTTTTTT. This codes for CASSLGISGNTGELFF. This sequence joins TRBV11-2 and TRBJ2-2, with D tentatively TRBD2 (6 bases). The germline V gene encodes CDR1 SGHAT and CDR2 FQNNGV. V lost 1 base and J lost 1, with 10 bases in between. This CDR3 comprises 16 residues.

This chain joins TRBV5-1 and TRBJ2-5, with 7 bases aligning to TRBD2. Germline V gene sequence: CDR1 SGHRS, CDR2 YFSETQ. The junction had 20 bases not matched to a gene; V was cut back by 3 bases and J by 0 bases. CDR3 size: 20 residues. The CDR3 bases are TGCGCCAGCAGCTCCGAACCTCTTGATACACTAGCGCTCCACCAAGAGACCCAGTACTTC. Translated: CASSSEPLDTLALHQETQYF.

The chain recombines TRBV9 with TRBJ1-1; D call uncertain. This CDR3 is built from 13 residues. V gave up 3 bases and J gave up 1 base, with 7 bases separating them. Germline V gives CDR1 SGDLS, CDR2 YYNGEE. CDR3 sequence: CASSERPNTEAFF. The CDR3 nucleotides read TGTGCCAGCAGCGAAAGACCGAACACTGAAGCTTTCTTT.

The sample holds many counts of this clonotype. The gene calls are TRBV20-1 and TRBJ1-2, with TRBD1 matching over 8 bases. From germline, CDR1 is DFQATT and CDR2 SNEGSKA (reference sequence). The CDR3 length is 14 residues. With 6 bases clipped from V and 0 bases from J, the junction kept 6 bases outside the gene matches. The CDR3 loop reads CSAAGGLTNYGYTF. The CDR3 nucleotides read TGCAGTGCCGCAGGGGGCCTGACTAACTATGGCTACACCTTC.

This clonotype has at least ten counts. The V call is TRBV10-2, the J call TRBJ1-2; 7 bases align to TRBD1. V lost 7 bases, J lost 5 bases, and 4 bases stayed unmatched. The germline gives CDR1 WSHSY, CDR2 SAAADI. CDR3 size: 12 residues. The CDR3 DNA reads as TGCGCCAGCACCCCGGGACAGTATGGCTACACCTTC. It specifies CASTPGQYGYTF.

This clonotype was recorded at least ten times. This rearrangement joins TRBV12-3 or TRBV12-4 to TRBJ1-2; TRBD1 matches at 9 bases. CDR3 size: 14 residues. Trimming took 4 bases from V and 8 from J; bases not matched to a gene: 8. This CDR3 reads CASSSRDRVFGYTF. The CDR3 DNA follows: TGTGCCAGCAGTTCCCGGGACAGGGTCTTCGGCTACACCTTC.

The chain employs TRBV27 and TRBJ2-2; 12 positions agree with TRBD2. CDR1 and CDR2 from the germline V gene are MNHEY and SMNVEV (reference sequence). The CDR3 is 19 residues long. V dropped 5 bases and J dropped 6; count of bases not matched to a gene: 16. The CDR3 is CASSPGLAGSRGQAGELFF. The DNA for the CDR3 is TGTGCCAGCAGTCCTGGACTAGCGGGGAGTCGGGGACAGGCCGGGGAGCTGTTTTTT.

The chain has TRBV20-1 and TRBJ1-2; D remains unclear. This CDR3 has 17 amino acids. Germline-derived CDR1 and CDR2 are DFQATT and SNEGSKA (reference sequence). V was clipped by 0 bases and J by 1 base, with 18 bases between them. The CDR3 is CSARDQSPVRFNYGYTF. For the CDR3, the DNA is TGCAGTGCTAGAGATCAGTCCCCAGTCCGATTTAACTATGGCTACACCTTC.

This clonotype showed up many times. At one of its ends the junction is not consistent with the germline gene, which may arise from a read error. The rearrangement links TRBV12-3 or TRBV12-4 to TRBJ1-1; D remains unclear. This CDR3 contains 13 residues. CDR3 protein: CASSLAENTEAFF. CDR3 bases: TGTGCCAGCAGCTTAGCGGAGAACACTGAAGCTTTCTTT.

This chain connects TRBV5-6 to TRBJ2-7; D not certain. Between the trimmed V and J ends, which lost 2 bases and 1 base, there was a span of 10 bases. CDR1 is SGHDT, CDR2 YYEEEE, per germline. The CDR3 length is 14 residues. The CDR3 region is CASSFNPASYEQYF. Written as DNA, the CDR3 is TGTGCCAGCAGCTTTAATCCGGCATCCTACGAGCAGTACTTC.

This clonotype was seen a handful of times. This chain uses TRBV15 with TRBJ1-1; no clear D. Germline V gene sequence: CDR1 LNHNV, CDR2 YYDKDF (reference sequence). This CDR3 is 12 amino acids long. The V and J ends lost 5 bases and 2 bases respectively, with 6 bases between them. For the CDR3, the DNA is TGTGCCACCAGCGGCGGAAACACTGAAGCTTTCTTT. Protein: CATSGGNTEAFF.

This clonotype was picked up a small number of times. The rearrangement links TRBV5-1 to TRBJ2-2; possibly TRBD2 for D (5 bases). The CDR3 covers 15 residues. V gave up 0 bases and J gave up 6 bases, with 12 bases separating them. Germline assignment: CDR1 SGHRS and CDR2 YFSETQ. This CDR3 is CASSLATGLAGELFF. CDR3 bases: TGCGCCAGCAGCTTGGCTACGGGATTGGCCGGGGAGCTGTTTTTT.

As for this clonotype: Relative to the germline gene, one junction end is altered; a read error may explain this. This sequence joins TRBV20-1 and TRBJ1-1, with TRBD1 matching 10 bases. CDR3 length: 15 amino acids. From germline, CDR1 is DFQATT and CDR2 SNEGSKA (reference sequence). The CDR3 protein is CSAIDRGHGKTEAFF. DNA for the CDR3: TGTAGTGCGATAGACAGGGGGCACGGGAAAACTGAAGCTTTCTTT.

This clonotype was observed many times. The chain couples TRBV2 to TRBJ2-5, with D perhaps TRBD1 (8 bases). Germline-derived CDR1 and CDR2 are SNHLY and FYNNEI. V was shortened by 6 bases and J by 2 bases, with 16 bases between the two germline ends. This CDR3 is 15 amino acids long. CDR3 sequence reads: CASRGGTGNQETQYF. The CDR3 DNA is TGTGCCAGCAGGGGAGGGACAGGTAATCAAGAGACCCAGTACTTC.

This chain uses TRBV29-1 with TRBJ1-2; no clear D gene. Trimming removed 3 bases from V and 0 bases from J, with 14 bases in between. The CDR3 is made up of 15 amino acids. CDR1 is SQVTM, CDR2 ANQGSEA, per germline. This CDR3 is CSVDANDVANYGYTF. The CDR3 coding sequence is TGCAGCGTTGATGCCAATGATGTAGCTAACTATGGCTACACCTTC.

In DNA, the CDR3 is TGTGCCAGCAGGACGGGACTAACGGGCCCCCGAGAGACCCAGTACTTC. It is translated as CASRTGLTGPRETQYF. The rearrangement joins TRBV12-3 or TRBV12-4 to TRBJ2-5; TRBD2 agrees at 7 bases. The CDR3 is 16 amino acids. V was pared by 6 bases and J by 4 bases, with 14 bases of the junction left unmatched.